The next 12 T cell receptor beta chains were all read from a single sample in a study of beta chain features in type 1 diabetes. The authors reverse transcribed all of the isolated RNA, so sequencing captured expressed TCRB transcripts. Repertoires were generated with immunoSEQ multiplex PCR, while TCRdb's copy carries only in-frame clones and drops some. Of 70,000 to 90,000 clones in the sample, 25% to 35% were seen once. Material for sequencing was stem cell memory CD4+ T cells from blood. The receptors here all came from a woman between 18 and 30 years old in good health.

The J gene is TRBJ1-2, the V gene TRBV2, with 8 bases that match TRBD1. Germline V CDR1 and CDR2: SNHLY, FYNNEI. CDR3 length: 13 amino acids. V was clipped by 10 bases and J by 0 bases; unmatched bases: 4. The CDR3 DNA sequence: TGTGCCATACAGGGGGGAGCTAACTATGGCTACACCTTC. Encoded protein: CAIQGGANYGYTF.

The chain couples TRBV6-6 to TRBJ1-1, with TRBD1 matching 8 bases. Germline CDR1 MNHNY, CDR2 SVGAGI (reference sequence). After removal of 2 bases from V and 11 bases from J, the junction contained 7 bases not matched to a gene. The CDR3 is made up of 13 amino acids. CDR3 region: CASSYADRGRAFF. CDR3 coding DNA: TGTGCCAGCAGTTACGCCGACAGGGGTCGGGCTTTCTTT.

The chain combines TRBV7-2 with TRBJ1-1; D not certain. This CDR3 region has 13 residues. The V end was cut by 0 bases, the J end by 7 bases, with 9 bases between. Germline loops: CDR1 SGHTA, CDR2 FQGNSA. CDR3 in amino acids: CASSLAGGNEAFF. The CDR3 DNA follows: TGTGCCAGCAGCTTAGCAGGAGGGAATGAAGCTTTCTTT.

This chain connects TRBV2 to TRBJ2-1; D call uncertain. Trimming cost V 3 bases and J 10 bases, with 10 bases left between them. The CDR3 is 12 residues long. The germline V gene encodes CDR1 SNHLY and CDR2 FYNNEI. CDR3 amino acids: CASSDFAAEQFF. The DNA for the CDR3 is TGTGCCAGCAGTGATTTCGCGGCGGAGCAGTTCTTC.

The chain uses TRBV10-3 and TRBJ2-3, with D maybe TRBD1 (6 bases). Germline values: CDR1 ENHRY, CDR2 SYGVKD. The CDR3 runs to 15 residues. V was shortened by 1 base and J by 1 base, with 9 bases between the two germline ends. DNA for the CDR3: TGTGCCATCAGTGAGTTGGCAGGGGGCACAGATACGCAGTATTTT. It is translated as CAISELAGGTDTQYF.

This clone was seen only a few times. The chain has TRBV18 and TRBJ1-1, with D possibly matching TRBD1 (5 bases). Germline CDR1 reads KGHSH; CDR2 reads LQKENI. Trimming removed 3 bases at V and 5 bases at J, with 16 bases between. CDR3 size: 15 residues. CDR3 sequence reads: CASSPAGLYGTEAFF. CDR3 in DNA: TGTGCCAGCTCACCTGCGGGACTCTACGGGACTGAAGCTTTCTTT.

This chain uses TRBV2 with TRBJ2-7, with 7 nucleotides matching TRBD1. CDR1 and CDR2 (germline): SNHLY, FYNNEI. Unmatched junction bases numbered 6, after V lost 7 bases and J lost 0 bases. The CDR3 is 14 amino acids. CDR3 protein: CASKGQESSYEQYF. In nucleotides, the CDR3 is TGTGCCAGCAAAGGACAGGAATCCTCCTACGAGCAGTACTTC.

This clone appeared a few times. The chain employs TRBV14 and TRBJ2-3, with no clear D. The V end was cut by 0 bases, the J end by 5 bases, with 6 bases between. From germline, CDR1 is SGHDN and CDR2 FVKESK. The CDR3 is 13 amino acids. The CDR3 here is CASSQDIGDTQYF. CDR3 coding DNA: TGTGCCAGCAGCCAAGACATCGGAGATACGCAGTATTTT. Using reference TRBV14 and TRBJ2-3 for the parts outside the CDR3, the full variable domain is EAGVTQFPSHSVIEKGQTVTLRCDPISGHDNLYWYRRVMGKEIKFLLHFVKESKQDESGMPNNRFLAERTGGTYSTLKVQPAELEDSGVYFCASSQDIGDTQYFGPGTRLTVL.

This sequence joins TRBV7-2 and TRBJ1-5, with 7 bases lining up with TRBD1. V shed 1 base, J shed 3 bases, and the junction held 6 bases outside the gene matches. The CDR3 totals 16 residues. Germline CDR1 is SGHTA and CDR2 is FQGNSA. As DNA, the CDR3 is TGTGCCAGCAGCTTAGGTGTGGGGACAGTCAATCAGCCCCAGCATTTT. It codes for CASSLGVGTVNQPQHF.

This sequence joins TRBV18 and TRBJ2-7; 8 nucleotides line up with TRBD1. Per the germline V gene, CDR1 is KGHSH and CDR2 is LQKENI. Losses at the gene ends were 4 bases for V and 4 bases for J; bases not matched to a gene: 0. This CDR3 is built from 12 residues. The CDR3 loop reads CASSRDRYEQYF. The CDR3 bases are TGTGCCAGCTCACGGGACAGGTACGAGCAGTACTTC.

The chain combines TRBV28 with TRBJ1-1; D is perhaps TRBD1 (5 bases). The germline V gene encodes CDR1 MDHEN and CDR2 SYDVKM. V lost 5 bases and J 10 bases, leaving 20 bases between the germline ends. The CDR3 has 14 residues. In nucleotides, the CDR3 is TGTGCCAGCAGTAACGGAGGGCAGGGCGGGGCAGCTTTCTTT. Translated, it gives CASSNGGQGGAAFF.

This rearrangement joins TRBV7-3 to TRBJ1-6, with 7 bases identical to TRBD1. The J segment lost 10 bases and the V segment lost 4 bases, leaving 7 bases of the junction unmatched. Germline V gene sequence: CDR1 SGHTA, CDR2 FQGTGA. The CDR3 runs to 14 residues. CDR3 sequence: CASSSRGLESPLHF. The CDR3 region has the DNA TGTGCCAGCAGCTCGAGGGGGCTGGAATCACCCCTCCACTTT.